Listed below are T cell receptor beta chains from one sample, sequenced in a study of control samples from healthy donors and cancer patients. Assay: immunoSEQ multiplex PCR; the TCRdb copy retains only in-frame clones and omits some. The sample includes tens of thousands of clones, 83% of them seen just once. Sequencing used blood. The source is a man aged 60-69 years in good health. Each CDR3 is given with its conserved first and last residue. The order of the fields is D gene, V gene, clone size, J gene, CDR3 DNA, CDR3 protein. The D gene is left open where the match is weak. Part of the rows lack a size; the others show once, few, many or a class for expanded clones.

d_gene: -; v_gene: TRBV19; abundance: -; j_gene: TRBJ2-3; CDR3nt: TGTGCCAGTAGTATCGCGGGACGTACGCAGTATTTT; CDR3aa: CASSIAGRTQYF
d_gene: TRBD2; v_gene: TRBV7-2; abundance: -; j_gene: TRBJ2-2; CDR3nt: TGTGCCAGCAGTATCAGCGGCGGGACTAGCGTCGGCGGGGAGCTGTTTTTT; CDR3aa: CASSISGGTSVGGELFF
d_gene: TRBD1; v_gene: TRBV11-2; abundance: -; j_gene: TRBJ1-1; CDR3nt: TGTGCCAGCAGACCCACAGGGGGATTCACTGAAGCTTTCTTT; CDR3aa: CASRPTGGFTEAFF
d_gene: TRBD2; v_gene: TRBV7-2; abundance: few; j_gene: TRBJ2-2; CDR3nt: TGTGCCAGCAGACCCACTAGCGGGAGGCCCGGGGAGCTGTTTTTT; CDR3aa: CASRPTSGRPGELFF
d_gene: -; v_gene: TRBV6-5; abundance: -; j_gene: TRBJ1-5; CDR3nt: TGTGCCATACAAGAGTTTGTGAATCAGCCCCAGCATTTT; CDR3aa: CAIQEFVNQPQHF
d_gene: -; v_gene: TRBV11-1; abundance: -; j_gene: TRBJ2-2; CDR3nt: TGTGCCAGCAGCTTAGGTTCAAGGAACACCGGGGAGCTGTTTTTT; CDR3aa: CASSLGSRNTGELFF
d_gene: TRBD2; v_gene: TRBV3-1/TRBV3-2; abundance: once; j_gene: TRBJ2-7; CDR3nt: TGTGCCAGCAGCCAAGCATTGCCTAGCGGGAGGGCGGCCTCCTACGAGCAGTACTTC; CDR3aa: CASSQALPSGRAASYEQYF
d_gene: TRBD1; v_gene: TRBV18; abundance: -; j_gene: TRBJ2-1; CDR3nt: TGTGCCAGCTCAACCGGGACAGGGATATACAATGAGCAGTTCTTC; CDR3aa: CASSTGTGIYNEQFF
d_gene: -; v_gene: TRBV11-2; abundance: -; j_gene: TRBJ2-2; CDR3nt: TGTGCCAGCAGCATACGACGGGACACCGGGGAGCTGTTTTTT; CDR3aa: CASSIRRDTGELFF
d_gene: -; v_gene: TRBV9; abundance: -; j_gene: TRBJ2-7; CDR3nt: TGTGCCAGCAGTAACACCGCCTACGAGCAGTACTTC; CDR3aa: CASSNTAYEQYF
d_gene: -; v_gene: TRBV27; abundance: once; j_gene: TRBJ1-2; CDR3nt: TGTGCCAGCAGACTCGGGGGGCCCGGAGACTATGGCTACACCTTC; CDR3aa: CASRLGGPGDYGYTF
d_gene: -; v_gene: TRBV3-1/TRBV3-2; abundance: -; j_gene: TRBJ2-3; CDR3nt: TGTGCCAGCAGGCCCGGGACGGGAATCACAGATACGCAGTATTTT; CDR3aa: CASRPGTGITDTQYF
d_gene: TRBD2; v_gene: TRBV6-5; abundance: few; j_gene: TRBJ2-7; CDR3nt: TGTGCCAGCAGCGAGGGACTAGGTGTCTACGAGCAGTACTTC; CDR3aa: CASSEGLGVYEQYF
d_gene: -; v_gene: TRBV29-1; abundance: -; j_gene: TRBJ2-7; CDR3nt: TGCAGCGTTGGCCCCCGGGACTCCTACGAGCAGTACTTC; CDR3aa: CSVGPRDSYEQYF
d_gene: -; v_gene: TRBV28; abundance: -; j_gene: TRBJ2-1; CDR3nt: TGTGCCAGCAGTGCTAGCGCTCTCAGGAATGAGCAGTTCTTC; CDR3aa: CASSASALRNEQFF
d_gene: TRBD1; v_gene: TRBV5-1; abundance: -; j_gene: TRBJ1-1; CDR3nt: TGCGCCAGCAGCTTCGGACAGGAAAACACTGAAGCTTTCTTT; CDR3aa: CASSFGQENTEAFF
d_gene: TRBD2; v_gene: TRBV5-5; abundance: -; j_gene: TRBJ2-2; CDR3nt: TGTGCCAGTTTTCCAATGGGACTAGCGGGATCCGGGGAGCTGTTTTTT; CDR3aa: CASFPMGLAGSGELFF
d_gene: TRBD1; v_gene: TRBV2; abundance: -; j_gene: TRBJ2-3; CDR3nt: TGTGCCAGCGCCCCGGCCCGGACAGGGGGTTCGCAGTATTTT; CDR3aa: CASAPARTGGSQYF
d_gene: -; v_gene: TRBV27; abundance: -; j_gene: TRBJ2-3; CDR3nt: TGTGCCAGCAGTTTGTCCCCCCCTAGCACAGATACGCAGTATTTT; CDR3aa: CASSLSPPSTDTQYF
d_gene: TRBD1; v_gene: TRBV19; abundance: few; j_gene: TRBJ2-2; CDR3nt: TGTGCCAGTAGTAGCGGACAGGGGGCTGGCACCGGGGAGCTGTTTTTT; CDR3aa: CASSSGQGAGTGELFF
d_gene: -; v_gene: TRBV5-1; abundance: -; j_gene: TRBJ2-3; CDR3nt: TGCGCCAGCAGCAGTTTCCTAGGGTTCCCCACAGATACGCAGTATTTT; CDR3aa: CASSSFLGFPTDTQYF
d_gene: -; v_gene: TRBV7-2; abundance: once; j_gene: TRBJ1-1; CDR3nt: TGTGCCAGCAGCCCTACCTTCCAGAACACTGAAGCTTTCTTT; CDR3aa: CASSPTFQNTEAFF
d_gene: -; v_gene: TRBV19; abundance: -; j_gene: TRBJ1-5; CDR3nt: TGTGCCAGTGGGGGGGGGACTCGACAGCCCCAGCATTTT; CDR3aa: CASGGGTRQPQHF
d_gene: TRBD2; v_gene: TRBV6-6; abundance: -; j_gene: TRBJ2-1; CDR3nt: TGTGCCAGCAGCAGAACACTAGCGGCAAACAATGAGCAGTTCTTC; CDR3aa: CASSRTLAANNEQFF
d_gene: -; v_gene: TRBV3-1/TRBV3-2; abundance: -; j_gene: TRBJ2-3; CDR3nt: TGTGCCAGCAGCCCGCGCACTGATACGCAGTATTTT; CDR3aa: CASSPRTDTQYF
d_gene: TRBD2; v_gene: TRBV7-8; abundance: -; j_gene: TRBJ2-7; CDR3nt: TGTGCCAGCAGCTTAACAGCGGGAGGAGGCTACGAGCAGTACTTC; CDR3aa: CASSLTAGGGYEQYF
d_gene: TRBD1; v_gene: TRBV13; abundance: few; j_gene: TRBJ2-7; CDR3nt: TGTGCCAGCAGCCCCCTTTCCGGACAGGGAGCGAGAGAGCAGTACTTC; CDR3aa: CASSPLSGQGAREQYF
d_gene: -; v_gene: TRBV10-3; abundance: -; j_gene: TRBJ2-1; CDR3nt: TGTGCCATCAGTGAGTCAGGCCTCCACATGTACAATGAGCAGTTCTTC; CDR3aa: CAISESGLHMYNEQFF
d_gene: -; v_gene: TRBV29-1; abundance: -; j_gene: TRBJ2-7; CDR3nt: TGCAGCGTTGAAGAGGGACACACCAAGTACTTC; CDR3aa: CSVEEGHTKYF
d_gene: TRBD1; v_gene: TRBV7-2; abundance: -; j_gene: TRBJ1-2; CDR3nt: TGTGCCAGCAGCTTCCTACCAGGGACAGGGGGCGATGGCTACACCTTC; CDR3aa: CASSFLPGTGGDGYTF
d_gene: -; v_gene: TRBV6-5; abundance: -; j_gene: TRBJ1-5; CDR3nt: TGTGCCAGCAGTCCCGGAGGGGTTTCGCCCCAGCATTTT; CDR3aa: CASSPGGVSPQHF
d_gene: TRBD2; v_gene: TRBV4-2; abundance: -; j_gene: TRBJ2-1; CDR3nt: TGTGCCAGCAGCCAAGAGGGACTAGCGGGACCATACAATGAGCAGTTCTTC; CDR3aa: CASSQEGLAGPYNEQFF
d_gene: TRBD1; v_gene: TRBV7-8; abundance: -; j_gene: TRBJ1-2; CDR3nt: TGTGCCAGCAGCTTAACAGGGGTCGCCTATGGCTACACCTTC; CDR3aa: CASSLTGVAYGYTF
d_gene: TRBD1; v_gene: TRBV10-3; abundance: once; j_gene: TRBJ1-2; CDR3nt: TGTGCCATCAGTGAGCTGTCAGGGGGCGAGAACTATGGCTACACCTTC; CDR3aa: CAISELSGGENYGYTF
d_gene: TRBD2; v_gene: TRBV5-1; abundance: -; j_gene: TRBJ2-1; CDR3nt: TGCGCCAGCAGCCAAGGGACTAGCGGGAGTTTCTACAATGAGCAGTTCTTC; CDR3aa: CASSQGTSGSFYNEQFF
d_gene: TRBD1; v_gene: TRBV19; abundance: -; j_gene: TRBJ1-3; CDR3nt: TGTGCCAGTACCTCAGGGGGAACTGGAAACACCATATATTTT; CDR3aa: CASTSGGTGNTIYF